This T cell receptor (beta chain) was documented in a study of blood T cell repertoires in COVID-19. As originally analysed: Researchers report that nucleated cell counts were estimated from reference gene primer amplification. Profiling relied on immunoSEQ multiplex PCR, and the TCRdb table lists in-frame clones only, not all of them. The V and J calls and clone size come from that table; D and trimming were worked out from the DNA. The sample lists about 250,000 clones; 85% to 90% were seen once. CDR3 size: 15 residues. The germline gives CDR1 MRHNA, CDR2 SNTAGT. V shed 6 bases and J 2 bases; nucleotides not matched to a gene: 9. Participant-given clinical history determined each cohort assignment.

This clonotype originated in a woman between 18 and 30 years old who had recovered from COVID-19. The specimen sequenced was PBMCs or T cells enriched from blood (not recorded which). The rearrangement joins TRBV6-4 to TRBJ1-1; 7 bases are a match to TRBD1. The CDR3 sequence: CASSPTYRGNTEAFF. The CDR3 DNA is TGTGCCAGCAGCCCAACATACAGGGGCAACACTGAAGCTTTCTTT.